The 22 T cell receptor beta chains reported below all come from one sample, sequenced in a study of shared clonotypes between healthy human individuals. Profiled with immunoSEQ multiplex PCR; TCRdb holds only in-frame clones, not every one. The sample has about 700,000 clones, 90% to 95% seen once. Selected positively for CCR7 and CD45RO-negative, naive CD8 cells excluded terminally differentiated effector memory CD45RA+ cells. The sequencing sample was made of naive CD8+ T cells sorted from blood. Source of these receptors: a man under 40 in good health.

The chain recombines TRBV7-9 with TRBJ1-1; 7 nucleotides align to TRBD1. V shed 4 bases and J 8 bases; nucleotides not matched to a gene: 7. The CDR3 is 13 amino acids. Germline values: CDR1 SEHNR, CDR2 FQNEAQ (reference sequence). The CDR3 sequence is CASSSEQGHEAFF. The CDR3 DNA is TGTGCCAGCAGCTCAGAACAGGGGCACGAAGCTTTCTTT.

This clone appeared a single time. The V and J genes are TRBV5-4 and TRBJ2-7; 8 bases are a match to TRBD1. This CDR3 has 14 amino acids. The germline gives CDR1 SGHNT, CDR2 YYREEE (reference sequence). The V segment lost 5 bases and the J segment 2 bases; nucleotides outside the gene matches: 6. Here the CDR3 reads CASSPDRGTYEQYF. For the CDR3, the DNA is TGTGCCAGCAGTCCAGACAGGGGCACCTACGAGCAGTACTTC.

This chain uses TRBV7-2 with TRBJ1-4, with D perhaps matching TRBD1 (6 bases). This CDR3 is 15 amino acids long. Germline loops: CDR1 SGHTA, CDR2 FQGNSA. V shed 3 bases and J shed 3 bases, with 11 bases lying between them. The CDR3 nucleotides read TGTGCCAGCAGCTTCTCACAGGGACCTAATGAAAAACTGTTTTTT. Its protein is CASSFSQGPNEKLFF.

In its sample, this clone was seen once. This chain uses TRBV7-2 with TRBJ1-2; TRBD1 matches 9 bases. The ends lost 8 bases at V and 6 bases at J; junction bases unmatched: 4. The germline V gene has CDR1 SGHTA and CDR2 FQGNSA. This CDR3 contains 12 residues. CDR3 sequence: CASEDRGNGYTF. In DNA form, the CDR3 reads TGTGCCAGCGAAGACAGGGGGAATGGCTACACCTTC.

The gene calls are TRBV27 and TRBJ2-1, with D tentatively TRBD1 or TRBD2 (5 bases each). From germline, CDR1 is MNHEY and CDR2 SMNVEV (reference sequence). The CDR3 covers 13 residues. Between the trimmed V and J ends, which lost 3 bases and 5 bases, there was a span of 8 bases. As DNA, the CDR3 is TGTGCCAGCAGTTTTGTGGGGGACAATGAGCAGTTCTTC. Translation: CASSFVGDNEQFF.

V usage is TRBV7-6 and J usage is TRBJ2-7; D call uncertain. CDR3 size: 14 residues. Germline loops: CDR1 SGHVS, CDR2 FNYEAQ. V gave up 5 bases and J gave up 0 bases, with 11 bases separating them. The CDR3 region has the DNA TGTGCCAGCAGCATTTCCGACTTCTCCTACGAGCAGTACTTC. Translated: CASSISDFSYEQYF.

The gene calls are TRBV29-1 and TRBJ2-7; D remains ambiguous. CDR1 is SQVTM, CDR2 ANQGSEA, per germline. V shed 6 bases and J shed 4 bases, with 13 bases lying between them. The CDR3 loop spans 12 amino acids. This chain's CDR3 is CSVIGNVYEQYF. The DNA for the CDR3 is TGCAGCGTGATTGGTAACGTTTACGAGCAGTACTTC.

For the CDR3, the DNA is TGTGCCAGCAGCTTTCCCGGAGAATCCTACAATGAGCAGTTCTTC. It encodes CASSFPGESYNEQFF. The J gene is TRBJ2-1, the V gene TRBV7-8; D ambiguous. The CDR3 extends over 15 amino acids. Germline V gene lookup returns CDR1 SGHVS and CDR2 FQNEAQ. Trimming stripped 3 bases from V and 1 base from J, with 10 bases between.

A single count supports this clone. This sequence joins TRBV10-3 and TRBJ2-1; 7 positions agree with TRBD2. Trimming took 6 bases from V and 7 from J; bases not matched to a gene: 9. This CDR3 is 14 amino acids long. Germline CDR1 and CDR2: ENHRY and SYGVKD. The CDR3 region has the DNA TGTGCCATCAGACCGGGACTATCCATGAATGAGCAGTTCTTC. Amino acid sequence: CAIRPGLSMNEQFF.

The chain uses TRBV25-1 and TRBJ2-7; tentatively, D is TRBD1 (6 bases). The CDR3 sequence is 15 residues long. Germline assignment: CDR1 MGHDK and CDR2 SYGVNS. V was pared by 4 bases and J by 2 bases, with 15 bases between. CDR3 loop: CASSAPTGMAYEQYF. The CDR3 bases are TGTGCCAGCAGTGCGCCTACAGGGATGGCCTACGAGCAGTACTTC.

The chain employs TRBV11-2 and TRBJ2-5; D is unclear. CDR1 is SGHAT and CDR2 is FQNNGV in the germline V gene. Between the trimmed V and J ends, which lost 6 bases and 5 bases, there was a span of 10 bases. This CDR3 is 12 amino acids long. This CDR3 reads CASSTRWETQYF. The CDR3 region has the DNA TGTGCCAGCAGTACGCGTTGGGAGACCCAGTACTTC.

Comments on this clone: The same CDR3 arises from other DNA sequences in this sample as well. This rearrangement joins TRBV9 to TRBJ1-1; D remains unclear. This CDR3 contains 13 residues. Looked up from germline, CDR1 is SGDLS and CDR2 is YYNGEE. V was cut by 2 bases and J by 3 bases, with 8 bases left in between. CDR3 residues: CASSVGGDTEAFF. CDR3 nucleotides: TGTGCCAGCAGCGTCGGTGGAGACACTGAAGCTTTCTTT.

CDR3: CASSSGDSQAQYF. As DNA, the CDR3 is TGTGCCAGCAGCTCCGGGGACAGTCAGGCGCAGTATTTT. This chain connects TRBV7-9 to TRBJ2-3; 7 bases agree with TRBD1. This CDR3 region has 13 residues. Germline trimming cut 4 bases from V and 10 bases from J; bases unmatched to any gene: 8. The V gene's germline CDR1 is SEHNR and CDR2 FQNEAQ (reference sequence).

This chain links TRBV6-1 with TRBJ2-3; 11 nucleotides match TRBD2. Trimming cost V 1 base and J 6 bases; bases outside gene matches: 12. The V gene's germline CDR1 is MNHNS and CDR2 SASEGT. This CDR3 is built from 18 residues. Written as DNA, the CDR3 is TGTGCCAGCAGTGAAGACCCCGGTGTAGCGGGAGGGTATGATACGCAGTATTTT. This translates into CASSEDPGVAGGYDTQYF.

About this clone itself: This CDR3 is also generated by other DNA sequences in the sample. The chain carries TRBV7-9 and TRBJ1-5, with a tentative D call TRBD1 (6 bases). The CDR3 totals 15 residues. Looked up from germline, CDR1 is SEHNR and CDR2 is FQNEAQ (reference sequence). V was shortened by 1 base and J by 1 base, with 8 bases between the two germline ends. The CDR3 loop reads CASSLEGGSNQPQHF. CDR3 sequence (DNA): TGTGCCAGCAGCTTAGAGGGGGGGAGCAATCAGCCCCAGCATTTT.

The V and J genes are TRBV29-1 and TRBJ2-3, with D maybe TRBD2 (5 bases). The V gene lost 3 bases and the J gene lost 6 bases, with 13 bases spanning the gap. Per the germline V gene, CDR1 is SQVTM and CDR2 is ANQGSEA. The CDR3 loop spans 13 amino acids. Here the CDR3 DNA reads TGCAGCGTTGAGTCTCTAGCCGTCGATACGCAGTATTTT. Translated, it gives CSVESLAVDTQYF.

The rearrangement links TRBV14 to TRBJ1-2, with TRBD1 matching 8 bases. CDR3 length: 15 amino acids. Germline V gives CDR1 SGHDN, CDR2 FVKESK. Germline trimming cut 0 bases from V and 2 bases from J; bases unmatched to any gene: 2. The CDR3 here is CASSQEDRGNYGYTF. In DNA, the CDR3 is TGTGCCAGCAGCCAAGAAGACAGGGGAAACTATGGCTACACCTTC.

This sequence joins TRBV9 and TRBJ2-2, with D possibly matching TRBD1 (5 bases). CDR3 length: 15 amino acids. The V gene lost 0 bases and the J gene lost 6 bases, with 12 bases spanning the gap. Germline lookup yields CDR1 SGDLS and CDR2 YYNGEE. The CDR3 DNA follows: TGTGCCAGCAGCGTAGATAGGGGTGGTTCCGGGGAGCTGTTTTTT. It encodes CASSVDRGGSGELFF.

The chain couples TRBV19 to TRBJ2-1; 8 nucleotides match TRBD2. Unmatched junction bases numbered 6, after V lost 3 bases and J lost 5 bases. Germline values: CDR1 LNHDA, CDR2 SQIVND (reference sequence). This CDR3 contains 15 residues. CDR3 nucleotides: TGTGCCAGTAGTATCAGCGGGAGAGTCCACAATGAGCAGTTCTTC. Its protein is CASSISGRVHNEQFF.

The chain couples TRBV11-2 to TRBJ1-4; 7 nucleotides align to TRBD1. The trim removed 6 bases at V and 0 bases at J, leaving 4 bases unmatched. Germline values: CDR1 SGHAT, CDR2 FQNNGV. This CDR3 contains 15 residues. The CDR3 here is CASRGQPPTNEKLFF. The CDR3 bases are TGTGCCAGCAGGGGACAGCCCCCAACTAATGAAAAACTGTTTTTT.

The rearrangement uses TRBV7-9 and TRBJ2-3; D might be TRBD1 (6 bases). Trimming took off 1 base at V and 2 bases at J, with 16 bases between the two ends. Germline V CDR1 and CDR2: SEHNR, FQNEAQ (reference sequence). The CDR3 covers 17 residues. The CDR3 nucleotides read TGTGCCAGCAGCTTAGACCCGGGACATTACCCCACAGATACGCAGTATTTT. As protein: CASSLDPGHYPTDTQYF.

This chain joins TRBV11-2 and TRBJ2-1, with a possible D match to TRBD2 (6 bases). There are 13 residues in the CDR3. Trimming cost V 3 bases and J 10 bases, with 13 bases left between them. From germline, CDR1 is SGHAT and CDR2 FQNNGV. The CDR3 DNA sequence: TGTGCCAGCAGCTTGGGCGGGATAGCGGAGCAGTTCTTC. This sequence encodes CASSLGGIAEQFF.